This entry lists 28 T cell receptor beta chains sequenced from one sample in a study of shared clonotypes between healthy human individuals. Using immunoSEQ multiplex PCR, the repertoire was profiled, and TCRdb retains in-frame clones only, with some absent. The table shows about 380,000 clones, with around 96% occurring only once. What was sequenced was memory CD8+ T cells sorted from blood. The subset: CD45RO+ cells pooled with CCR7-negative TemRA cells. Source of these receptors: a man aged 25-45 years in good health.

CDR3 protein: CASSPGLSRAKNIQYF. CDR3 sequence (DNA): TGTGCCAGCAGCCCCGGTCTCAGTCGAGCCAAAAACATTCAGTACTTC. This chain links TRBV14 with TRBJ2-4; D remains ambiguous. The germline V and J ends were trimmed by 4 bases and 0 bases, with 13 bases remaining between them. In germline, CDR1 is SGHDN, CDR2 FVKESK. The CDR3 consists of 16 residues.

The genes are TRBV11-2 and TRBJ1-2, with 8 bases identical to TRBD1. The CDR3 has 17 residues. Germline CDR1 reads SGHAT; CDR2 reads FQNNGV. The ends lost 4 bases at V and 5 bases at J; junction bases unmatched: 15. The CDR3 DNA is TGTGCCAGCAGCTCCCTCCTTACCTTCAGGGGGCGATATGGCTACACCTTC. This codes for CASSSLLTFRGRYGYTF. Looking up the rest from reference TRBV11-2 and TRBJ1-2 gives the full variable domain: EAGVAQSPRYKIIEKRQSVAFWCNPISGHATLYWYQQILGQGPKLLIQFQNNGVVDDSQLPKDRFSAERLKGVDSTLKIQPAKLEDSAVYLCASSSLLTFRGRYGYTFGSGTRLTVV.

The chain carries TRBV6-4 and TRBJ1-5; 8 nucleotides line up with TRBD1. Per the germline V gene, CDR1 is MRHNA and CDR2 is SNTAGT. With 6 bases clipped from V and 6 bases from J, the junction kept 4 bases outside the gene matches. The CDR3 contains 13 residues. The CDR3 nucleotides read TGTGCCAGCAGCAGGGGGCCCGGTCAGCCCCAGCATTTT. This encodes CASSRGPGQPQHF.

This clone was seen a single time. This chain connects TRBV21-1 to TRBJ1-2; the table calls TRBD1, which could not be checked here. TRBV21-1 is noted as a pseudogene. This CDR3 is built from 17 residues. The CDR3 sequence is CASSKPLRTVFSYGYTF. CDR3 DNA sequence: TGTGCCAGCAGCAAACCACTCAGGACAGTCTTTTCCTATGGCTACACCTTC.

This chain uses TRBV7-2 with TRBJ2-3; 10 nucleotides agree with TRBD2. The trim removed 3 bases at V and 5 bases at J, leaving 5 bases unmatched. Germline V gene data show CDR1 as SGHTA and CDR2 as FQGNSA. The CDR3 is 15 residues long. The CDR3 DNA sequence: TGTGCCAGCAGCTTTTACACTAGCGGGATAGATACGCAGTATTTT. Residues: CASSFYTSGIDTQYF.

The chain recombines TRBV25-1 with TRBJ1-3; 7 bases agree with TRBD1. The V segment lost 4 bases and the J segment 5 bases; nucleotides outside the gene matches: 5. This CDR3 is 14 amino acids long. The germline V gene has CDR1 MGHDK and CDR2 SYGVNS. CDR3 DNA sequence: TGTGCCAGCAGTGGACGGGACAGTAGAAACACCATATATTTT. This codes for CASSGRDSRNTIYF.

This clone was seen a single time. Relative to the germline gene, one junction end is altered; a read error may explain this. V and J are TRBV7-7 and TRBJ2-2; D is unresolved. The germline V gene has CDR1 SSHAT and CDR2 FNYEAQ (reference sequence). CDR3 length equals 14 residues. The CDR3 sequence is CASSLELKTGELFF. The CDR3 DNA sequence: TGTGCTAGCAGCTTAGAGCTGAAGACCGGGGAGCTGTTTTTT.

This chain joins TRBV28 and TRBJ1-3; D is uncertain. The V and J ends lost 4 bases and 0 bases respectively, with 4 bases between them. This CDR3 region has 13 residues. Per germline, CDR1 MDHEN and CDR2 SYDVKM. Here the CDR3 DNA reads TGTGCCAGCAGTTACAGCTCTGGAAACACCATATATTTT. The encoded protein is CASSYSSGNTIYF. The full variable domain, rest sourced from reference TRBV28 and TRBJ1-3, is DVKVTQSSRYLVKRTGEKVFLECVQDMDHENMFWYRQDPGLGLRLIYFSYDVKMKEKGDIPEGYSVSREKKERFSLILESASTNQTSMYLCASSYSSGNTIYFGEGSWLTVV.

The V gene is TRBV28, the J gene TRBJ2-3; weak D call: TRBD1 (6 bases). This CDR3 spans 15 amino acids. In germline, CDR1 is MDHEN, CDR2 SYDVKM. V was shortened by 5 bases and J by 0 bases, with 12 bases between the two germline ends. The CDR3 protein is CASSPPGQSTDTQYF. The CDR3 coding sequence is TGTGCCAGCAGTCCGCCCGGACAGAGCACAGATACGCAGTATTTT.

This clone was observed a single time. The chain links TRBV7-2 to TRBJ2-5, with 9 positions matching TRBD2. Germline V gene data show CDR1 as SGHTA and CDR2 as FQGNSA. V was pared by 2 bases and J by 5 bases, with 9 bases of the junction left unmatched. CDR3 length: 16 residues. The CDR3 spells CASSLSVTSGRETQYF. DNA of the CDR3: TGTGCCAGCAGCTTATCCGTGACTAGCGGTAGGGAGACCCAGTACTTC.

The CDR3 nucleotides read TGCAGCGTGAACCGGGACAGCAAAGGGGGGGAGCTGTTTTTT. Its translation is CSVNRDSKGGELFF. The V call is TRBV29-1, the J call TRBJ2-2; 7 nucleotides match TRBD1. The junction had 12 bases not matched to a gene; V was cut back by 6 bases and J by 8 bases. This CDR3 spans 14 amino acids. CDR1 and CDR2 (germline): SQVTM, ANQGSEA.

The chain employs TRBV5-6 and TRBJ2-5, with 7 bases fitting TRBD2. The germline V gene encodes CDR1 SGHDT and CDR2 YYEEEE. V shed 7 bases, J shed 6 bases, and the junction held 24 bases outside the gene matches. The CDR3 has 18 amino acids. The CDR3: CASPLGDVKRGRAKTQYF. The CDR3, as DNA: TGTGCCAGCCCTCTAGGGGACGTAAAGCGCGGGAGAGCGAAGACCCAGTACTTC.

This chain joins TRBV7-8 and TRBJ2-5; D might be TRBD1 or TRBD2, each matching 5 bases. The CDR3 has 14 residues. CDR1 is SGHVS, CDR2 FQNEAQ, per germline. V lost 5 bases to trimming and J lost 5 bases, with 15 bases between them. The CDR3 reads CASSRNRWGETQYF. In DNA form, the CDR3 reads TGTGCCAGCAGCCGTAACCGCTGGGGGGAGACCCAGTACTTC. Combining the CDR3 with reference TRBV7-8 and TRBJ2-5 gives the whole variable domain GAGVSQSPRYKVAKRGQDVALRCDPISGHVSLFWYQQALGQGPEFLTYFQNEAQLDKSGLPSDRFFAERPEGSVSTLKIQRTQQEDSAVYLCASSRNRWGETQYFGPGTRLLVL.

The chain has TRBV11-2 and TRBJ1-1; no definite D call. This CDR3 spans 14 amino acids. Per the germline V gene, CDR1 is SGHAT and CDR2 is FQNNGV. V was pared by 1 base and J by 5 bases, with 11 bases between. The CDR3 protein is CASSLGKWETEAFF. The CDR3 coding sequence is TGTGCCAGCAGCTTAGGTAAATGGGAGACTGAAGCTTTCTTT.

The chain has TRBV28 and TRBJ2-5; 11 bases agree with TRBD2. Trimming removed 3 bases from V and 2 bases from J; junction bases left unmatched: 5. The CDR3 has 16 residues. The V gene's germline CDR1 is MDHEN and CDR2 SYDVKM. Here the CDR3 reads CASSFSIAGGQETQYF. CDR3 DNA sequence: TGTGCCAGCAGTTTTTCCATAGCGGGAGGGCAAGAGACCCAGTACTTC.

The rearrangement links TRBV19 to TRBJ2-3; 8 bases map to TRBD1. Trimming took 6 bases from V and 4 from J; bases not matched to a gene: 12. From germline, CDR1 is LNHDA and CDR2 SQIVND (reference sequence). The CDR3 spans 16 residues. The CDR3 sequence is CASSPYRTGSADTQYF. The CDR3 DNA sequence: TGTGCCAGTAGCCCATACAGGACAGGGAGCGCAGATACGCAGTATTTT.

The rearrangement joins TRBV6-5 to TRBJ2-7; D gene ambiguous. The CDR3 runs to 15 residues. The germline V and J ends were trimmed by 5 bases and 3 bases, with 17 bases remaining between them. Germline CDR1 MNHEY, CDR2 SVGAGI. The CDR3 DNA reads as TGTGCCAGCAGTCCCGACTCCCTTCTAGACTACGAGCAGTACTTC. Translated, it gives CASSPDSLLDYEQYF.

The V gene is TRBV6-5, the J gene TRBJ2-7; D may be TRBD2 (5 bases). Per germline, CDR1 MNHEY and CDR2 SVGAGI. This CDR3 has 15 residues. The V and J ends lost 0 bases and 2 bases respectively, with 11 bases between them. CDR3 region: CASSYSTTITYEQYF. The CDR3 DNA follows: TGTGCCAGCAGTTACTCGACTACTATTACCTACGAGCAGTACTTC.

The chain employs TRBV14 and TRBJ2-1; 7 nucleotides agree with TRBD2. With 5 bases clipped from V and 3 bases from J, the junction kept 7 bases outside the gene matches. The CDR3 loop spans 15 amino acids. Germline values: CDR1 SGHDN, CDR2 FVKESK. CDR3 region: CASSYRLANYNEQFF. CDR3 nucleotide sequence: TGTGCCAGCAGCTACCGACTAGCCAACTACAATGAGCAGTTCTTC.

The chain combines TRBV15 with TRBJ1-1; D is perhaps TRBD1 (6 bases). The CDR3 has 15 residues. Trimming stripped 5 bases from V and 0 bases from J, with 13 bases between. From germline, CDR1 is LNHNV and CDR2 YYDKDF (reference sequence). The CDR3 sequence: CATSRTGLLNTEAFF. CDR3 in DNA: TGTGCCACCAGCCGTACAGGGTTACTGAACACTGAAGCTTTCTTT. The variable domain in full, completed from reference TRBV15 and TRBJ1-1, reads DAMVIQNPRYQVTQFGKPVTLSCSQTLNHNVMYWYQQKSSQAPKLLFHYYDKDFNNEADTPDNFQSRRPNTSFCFLDIRSPGLGDTAMYLCATSRTGLLNTEAFFGQGTRLTVV.

The chain employs TRBV10-3 and TRBJ2-1; TRBD2 agrees at 10 bases. The CDR3 spans 14 residues. Germline V gene data show CDR1 as ENHRY and CDR2 as SYGVKD. V trimming: 4 bases; J trimming: 3 bases; junction bases outside the gene matches: 0. The CDR3: CAISGTSGYNEQFF. CDR3 DNA sequence: TGTGCCATCAGTGGGACTAGCGGCTACAATGAGCAGTTCTTC.

This rearrangement joins TRBV28 to TRBJ2-7; weak D call: TRBD1 (6 bases). V lost 10 bases, J lost 2 bases, and 15 bases lay in between. There are 13 residues in the CDR3. Germline V lookup: CDR1 MDHEN, CDR2 SYDVKM. Written as DNA, the CDR3 is TGTGCCACCAAATTAACAGGGACCTACGAGCAGTACTTC. It codes for CATKLTGTYEQYF.

The V call is TRBV19, the J call TRBJ2-7; TRBD1 matches at 8 bases. With V trimmed by 6 bases and J by 6 bases, 7 bases remained unmatched. The CDR3 loop spans 13 amino acids. CDR1 and CDR2 (germline): LNHDA, SQIVND (reference sequence). CDR3 nucleotide sequence: TGTGCCAGTAGCAGACAGGGGTGGTCCGAGCAGTACTTC. This encodes CASSRQGWSEQYF.

J is TRBJ1-1 and V is TRBV2; 7 bases align to TRBD1. V shed 8 bases, J shed 5 bases, and the junction held 11 bases outside the gene matches. In germline, CDR1 is SNHLY, CDR2 FYNNEI. This CDR3 comprises 14 residues. CDR3 nucleotide sequence: TGTGCCAGCGCTGCCAAGGGGGCAGGAACTGAAGCTTTCTTT. It codes for CASAAKGAGTEAFF.

The chain's CDR3 is CASSQEIGDRVASGYTF. The CDR3 nucleotides are TGTGCCAGCAGCCAAGAGATCGGGGATAGGGTAGCTTCTGGCTACACCTTC. The chain couples TRBV4-2 to TRBJ1-2; D unresolved. V lost 0 bases to trimming and J lost 7 bases, with 21 bases between them. The CDR3 consists of 17 residues. Germline V gene lookup returns CDR1 LGHNA and CDR2 YNFKEQ.

The J gene is TRBJ1-4, the V gene TRBV7-9; D gene unclear. The CDR3 extends over 15 amino acids. V was pared by 1 base and J by 3 bases, with 9 bases between. Germline lookup yields CDR1 SEHNR and CDR2 FQNEAQ (reference sequence). CDR3 protein: CASSLERGSNEKLFF. CDR3 bases: TGTGCCAGCAGCTTAGAGCGGGGTTCTAATGAAAAACTGTTTTTT.

This rearrangement joins TRBV11-2 to TRBJ1-4; D call uncertain. V gave up 0 bases and J gave up 4 bases, with 9 bases separating them. This CDR3 has 15 residues. Germline loops: CDR1 SGHAT, CDR2 FQNNGV. The CDR3 DNA is TGTGCCAGCAGCTTAGAGTGGCCCTATAATGAAAAACTGTTTTTT. It encodes CASSLEWPYNEKLFF.

CDR3 residues: CASSSTTGSGNTIYF. DNA of the CDR3: TGTGCCAGTAGTTCCACGACAGGCTCTGGAAACACCATATATTTT. V gene TRBV19 combines with J gene TRBJ1-3; D might be TRBD1 (6 bases). This CDR3 is 15 amino acids long. From germline, CDR1 is LNHDA and CDR2 SQIVND (reference sequence). V lost 5 bases and J lost 0, with 11 bases in between.